This T cell receptor beta chain was obtained from a study of T cell clones after liver transplantation. Study-wide context: Samples came from ITN030ST, which attempted immunosuppression withdrawal within 2 years of liver transplantation. Until 12-24 months post-transplant, subjects got standard immunosuppression and no induction. Blood was drawn pre-transplant, before withdrawal, and after full or failed withdrawal.

The table came from immunoSEQ multiplex PCR; TCRdb's copy has only in-frame clones and leaves some out. In the table there are about 60,000 clones, 71% of which are singletons. From germline, CDR1 is MNHNS and CDR2 SASEGT. This CDR3 has 14 residues. J lost 5 bases, V lost 8 bases, and 6 bases had no gene match. This specimen consisted of CD4+ T cells from blood, obtained before liver transplant. The chain uses TRBV6-1 and TRBJ1-6; 7 nucleotides line up with TRBD1. The receptor's source is a human donor who received a liver transplant. CDR3 nucleotide sequence: TGTGCCAGCCACGCCGGGACAGATAATTCACCCCTCCACTTT. Translating gives CASHAGTDNSPLHF.